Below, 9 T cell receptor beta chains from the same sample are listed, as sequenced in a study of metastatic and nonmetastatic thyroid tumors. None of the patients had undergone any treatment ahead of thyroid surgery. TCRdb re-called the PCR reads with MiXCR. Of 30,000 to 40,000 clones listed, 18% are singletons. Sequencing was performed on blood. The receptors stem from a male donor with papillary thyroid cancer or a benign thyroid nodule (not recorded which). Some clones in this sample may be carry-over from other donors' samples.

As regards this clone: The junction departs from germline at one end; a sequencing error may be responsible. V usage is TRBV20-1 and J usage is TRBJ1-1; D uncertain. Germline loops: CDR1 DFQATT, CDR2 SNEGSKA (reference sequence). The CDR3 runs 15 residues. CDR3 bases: TGCAGTGCTCCTGACTCCCCGTGGGGTGTCACTGAAGCTTTATTT. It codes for CSAPDSPWGVTEALF.

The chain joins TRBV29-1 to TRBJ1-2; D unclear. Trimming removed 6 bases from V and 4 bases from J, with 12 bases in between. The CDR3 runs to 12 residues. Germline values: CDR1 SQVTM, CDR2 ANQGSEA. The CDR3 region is CSVFGFSYGYTF. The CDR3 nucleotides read TGCAGCGTGTTTGGATTTTCCTATGGCTACACCTTC.

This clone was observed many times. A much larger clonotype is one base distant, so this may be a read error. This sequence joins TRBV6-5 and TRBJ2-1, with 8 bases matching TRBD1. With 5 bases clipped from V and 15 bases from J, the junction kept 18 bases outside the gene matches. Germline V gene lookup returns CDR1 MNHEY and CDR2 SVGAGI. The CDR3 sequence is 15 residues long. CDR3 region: CASSPLGLRDRHPFF. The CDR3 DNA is TGTGCCAGCAGTCCCTTGGGGTTACGGGACAGGCATCCGTTCTTC.

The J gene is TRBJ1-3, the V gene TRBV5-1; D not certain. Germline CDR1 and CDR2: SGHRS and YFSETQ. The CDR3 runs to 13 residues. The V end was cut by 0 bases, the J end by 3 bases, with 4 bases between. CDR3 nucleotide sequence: TGCGCCAGCAGCTTGGGATTTGGAAACACCATATATTTT. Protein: CASSLGFGNTIYF. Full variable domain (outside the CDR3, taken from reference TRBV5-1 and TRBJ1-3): KAGVTQTPRYLIKTRGQQVTLSCSPISGHRSVSWYQQTPGQGLQFLFEYFSETQRNKGNFPGRFSGRQFSNSRSEMNVSTLELGDSALYLCASSLGFGNTIYFGEGSWLTVV.

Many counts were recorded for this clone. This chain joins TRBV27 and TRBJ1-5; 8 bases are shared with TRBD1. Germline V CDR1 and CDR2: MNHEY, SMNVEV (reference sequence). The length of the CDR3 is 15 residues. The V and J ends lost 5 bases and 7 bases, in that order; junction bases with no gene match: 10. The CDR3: CASSPNTGGAQPQHF. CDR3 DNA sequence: TGTGCCAGCAGTCCGAACACAGGGGGGGCGCAGCCCCAGCATTTT.

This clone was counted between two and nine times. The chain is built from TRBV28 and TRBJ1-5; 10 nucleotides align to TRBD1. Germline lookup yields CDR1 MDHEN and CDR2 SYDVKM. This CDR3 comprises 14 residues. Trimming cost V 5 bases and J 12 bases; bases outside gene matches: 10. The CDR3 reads CASSPRQGAQNQHF. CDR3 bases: TGTGCCAGCAGTCCTCGACAGGGGGCTCAGAACCAGCATTTT.

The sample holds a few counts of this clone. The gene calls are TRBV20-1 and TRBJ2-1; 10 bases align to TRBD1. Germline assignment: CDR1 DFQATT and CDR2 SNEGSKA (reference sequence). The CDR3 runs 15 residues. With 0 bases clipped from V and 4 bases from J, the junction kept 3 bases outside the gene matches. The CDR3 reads CSAREPGQGYNEQFF. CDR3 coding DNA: TGCAGTGCTAGAGAACCGGGACAGGGGTACAATGAGCAGTTCTTC.

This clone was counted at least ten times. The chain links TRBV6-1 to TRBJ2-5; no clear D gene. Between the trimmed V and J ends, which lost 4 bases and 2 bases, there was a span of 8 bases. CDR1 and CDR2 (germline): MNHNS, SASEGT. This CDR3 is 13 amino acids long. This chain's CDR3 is CASSVWGQETQYF. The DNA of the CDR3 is TGTGCCAGCAGTGTATGGGGTCAAGAGACCCAGTACTTC.

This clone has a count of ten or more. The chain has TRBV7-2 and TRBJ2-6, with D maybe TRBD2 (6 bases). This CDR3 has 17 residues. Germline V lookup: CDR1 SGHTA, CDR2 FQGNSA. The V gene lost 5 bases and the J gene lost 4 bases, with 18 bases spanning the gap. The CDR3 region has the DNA TGTGCCAGCAGCGAGCTAGGAGGGCTAGGGGGGGCCAACGTCCTGACTTTC. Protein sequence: CASSELGGLGGANVLTF.